One and the same sample provided the 6 T cell receptor beta chains below, sequenced in a study of cytomegalovirus exposure and HLA in healthy donors. PCR was performed using 60 Vbeta and 13 Jbeta primers. This table comes from immunoSEQ multiplex PCR, and its TCRdb copy is limited to in-frame clones, with some not included. Of 150,000 to 200,000 clones in the sample, around 83% were seen once. Sequenced input: PBMCs. The source is a man aged 45-60 years in good health and CMV-seropositive.

The rearrangement joins TRBV28 to TRBJ2-7; D possibly corresponds to TRBD1 (5 bases). CDR1 MDHEN and CDR2 SYDVKM come from the germline V gene. Between the trimmed V and J ends, which lost 5 bases and 0 bases, there was a span of 20 bases. This CDR3 is built from 17 residues. CDR3 region: CASSALVGPLSSYEQYF. In nucleotides, the CDR3 is TGTGCCAGCAGTGCCTTAGTGGGGCCACTTAGCTCCTACGAGCAGTACTTC. Complete variable domain (other parts from reference TRBV28 and TRBJ2-7): DVKVTQSSRYLVKRTGEKVFLECVQDMDHENMFWYRQDPGLGLRLIYFSYDVKMKEKGDIPEGYSVSREKKERFSLILESASTNQTSMYLCASSALVGPLSSYEQYFGPGTRLTVT.

The chain's CDR3 is CASSFGEREAFF. The DNA of the CDR3 is TGTGCCAGCAGCTTCGGGGAGAGGGAAGCTTTCTTT. This chain connects TRBV7-9 to TRBJ1-1, with no clear D. The V end lost 3 bases, the J end lost 8 bases, and 10 bases lay between the germline ends. The germline gives CDR1 SEHNR, CDR2 FQNEAQ (reference sequence). The CDR3 consists of 12 residues.

This sequence joins TRBV19 and TRBJ1-1; 11 positions match TRBD1. CDR1 is LNHDA and CDR2 is SQIVND in the germline V gene (reference sequence). The CDR3 covers 16 residues. The trim removed 3 bases at V and 4 bases at J, leaving 7 bases unmatched. CDR3 region: CASSIIFGTGGTEAFF. The CDR3 nucleotides read TGTGCCAGTAGTATTATTTTCGGGACAGGGGGCACTGAAGCTTTCTTT.

This clone was observed a single time. The chain recombines TRBV28 with TRBJ1-1, with D possibly TRBD1 on 5 matching bases. Germline CDR1 reads MDHEN; CDR2 reads SYDVKM. V was pared by 5 bases and J by 2 bases, with 12 bases between. The CDR3 contains 14 residues. The CDR3 nucleotides are TGTGCCAGCAGTCCCCTCGACAGAAACACTGAAGCTTTCTTT. Amino acids: CASSPLDRNTEAFF.

The chain has TRBV19 and TRBJ2-5; 8 bases align to TRBD2. V lost 1 base and J lost 5; bases outside the gene matches: 9. The CDR3 sequence is 16 residues long. Germline loops: CDR1 LNHDA, CDR2 SQIVND (reference sequence). The CDR3 DNA reads as TGTGCCAGTAGTATAGTAGTTAGCGGGGCCGCGGAGACCCAGTACTTC. As protein: CASSIVVSGAAETQYF.

This chain uses TRBV6-5 with TRBJ1-2; D gene unclear. Trimming shortened V by 3 bases and J by 5 bases, and 13 bases separated the two germline ends. The CDR3 is 14 residues long. Germline CDR1 reads MNHEY; CDR2 reads SVGAGI. CDR3 nucleotide sequence: TGTGCCAGCAGTTATCGTTCGGCGGGTTATGGCTACACCTTC. Residues: CASSYRSAGYGYTF.